The T cell receptor beta chain under discussion was sequenced for a study of multiple sclerosis patients with progressive multifocal leukoencephalopathy. Study results and caveats: Expanded clones at PML onset predated and persisted through natalizumab therapy.

V was cut by 7 bases and J by 3 bases, with 13 bases left in between. The CDR3 extends over 12 amino acids. In germline, CDR1 is SQVTM, CDR2 ANQGSEA. Note on this clone: Its matching antigen is unknown.

The assay was immunoSEQ multiplex PCR, and TCRdb's table has in-frame clones only and misses some. Here the sample spans fewer than 35,000 clones, over 75% being singletons. The sample's time point: before natalizumab initiation. Prior interferon beta treatment was universal, and the PML patients were all female. T0 refers to blood drawn before natalizumab was first infused. This TCR was sampled from a human donor with multiple sclerosis. The sample was PBMCs. V gene TRBV29-1 combines with J gene TRBJ2-7; D is perhaps TRBD1 (6 bases). The CDR3 here is CSGGQLGYEQYF. The DNA of the CDR3 is TGCAGCGGGGGACAACTCGGCTACGAGCAGTACTTC.